These T cell receptor beta chains were read from a single sample in a study of OX40 agonist ivuxolimab in advanced cancers. Here immunoSEQ multiplex PCR was the method, and the copy in TCRdb shows in-frame clones only, minus some. The data hold some 50,000 clones, with 86% observed a single time. Sequenced here: CD4+ or CD8+ T cells sorted from blood, sampled in a trial of the OX40 agonist ivuxolimab. These receptors all come from an adult with an advanced solid tumor such as melanoma, head and neck, liver or kidney cancer. Each CDR3 is given with its conserved first and last residue. A D gene is named only where the DNA matches it firmly. A clone size is listed for some rows: how often the clone was seen (once, few, many), or a class if it is expanded.

>TRBJ1-1|NA|TRBV9|NA
CASSVAGRDTEAFF
TGTGCCAGCAGCGTAGCAGGCAGAGACACTGAAGCTTTCTTT
>TRBJ1-4|NA|TRBV5-1|once
CASRRLESEKLFF
TGCGCCAGCAGGAGATTGGAGTCTGAAAAACTGTTTTTT
>TRBJ2-7|TRBD1|TRBV19|NA
CASSIWGTGYEQYF
TGTGCCAGTAGTATATGGGGGACAGGCTACGAGCAGTACTTC
>TRBJ2-7|TRBD1|TRBV2|NA
CASMRQGEREQYF
TGTGCCAGCATGCGCCAGGGGGAGAGGGAGCAGTACTTC
>TRBJ1-4|NA|TRBV30|NA
CAWSVGGEKLFF
TGTGCCTGGAGTGTAGGAGGGGAAAAACTGTTTTTT
>TRBJ2-1|TRBD2|TRBV27|NA
CASTLSGSSYNEQFF
TGTGCCAGCACCCTGAGCGGGAGCTCCTACAATGAGCAGTTCTTC
>TRBJ2-7|TRBD2|TRBV5-5|NA
CASSQDSGSSYEQYF
TGTGCCAGCAGCCAAGATAGCGGGAGCTCCTACGAGCAGTACTTC
>TRBJ1-5|TRBD1|TRBV6-5|NA
CASSLDRGGIHQPQHF
TGTGCCAGCAGTTTAGACAGGGGGGGGATCCATCAGCCCCAGCATTTT
>TRBJ2-1|NA|TRBV5-1|NA
CASSLASGPTYNEQFF
TGCGCCAGCAGCTTGGCCTCGGGGCCAACCTACAATGAGCAGTTCTTC
>TRBJ1-5|NA|TRBV10-1|NA
CASSESIYQPQHF
TGCGCCAGCAGTGAGTCGATTTACCAGCCCCAGCATTTT
>TRBJ2-1|TRBD2|TRBV18|once
CASSPGTTSYNEQFF
TGTGCCAGCTCACCCGGGACTACGTCCTACAATGAGCAGTTCTTC
>TRBJ1-4|TRBD1|TRBV29-1|NA
CSVVPGTGENNEKLFF
TGCAGCGTTGTCCCCGGGACAGGGGAAAATAATGAAAAACTGTTTTTT
>TRBJ1-1|NA|TRBV5-4|NA
CASSSNRLNTEAFF
TGTGCCAGCAGCTCTAACAGGTTAAACACTGAAGCTTTCTTT
>TRBJ2-1|TRBD2|TRBV28|NA
CASSFASGRRDEQFF
TGTGCCAGCAGTTTCGCTAGCGGGAGACGGGATGAGCAGTTCTTC
>TRBJ2-7|NA|TRBV27|NA
CASSFRRQGYEQYF
TGTGCCAGCAGTTTTCGCCGGCAGGGCTACGAGCAGTACTTC
>TRBJ2-5|NA|TRBV4-1|NA
CASSPSYLGPVETQYF
TGCGCCAGCAGCCCATCCTACCTAGGCCCAGTGGAGACCCAGTACTTC
>TRBJ1-1|TRBD1|TRBV6-5|NA
CASNRNRGERNEAFF
TGTGCCAGCAACCGGAACAGGGGGGAGCGAAATGAAGCTTTCTTT
>TRBJ1-5|NA|TRBV18|NA
CASSPSGNQPQHF
TGTGCCAGCTCACCCTCAGGGAATCAGCCCCAGCATTTT
>TRBJ2-7|TRBD2|TRBV2|NA
CASTGGGNPYEQYF
TGTGCCAGCACGGGGGGAGGCAATCCCTACGAGCAGTACTTC
>TRBJ2-1|NA|TRBV25-1|NA
CASRTGTSYNEQFF
TGTGCCAGCCGCACAGGGACCTCGTACAATGAGCAGTTCTTC